The clone carrying this T cell receptor beta chain came up many times. Germline V CDR1 and CDR2: SGDLS, YYNGEE. The CDR3 sequence is 13 residues long. The germline V and J ends were trimmed by 0 bases and 5 bases, with 8 bases remaining between them. This entry belongs to a study of CD8 T cells in ankylosing spondylitis. Each CDR3 protein is one row after TCRdb ran MiXCR on the 5' RACE reads. This table has 35,000 or so distinct CDR3 sequences, 4.5% to 6% appearing once. The source of this sequence is a male donor with ankylosing spondylitis or in good health (not recorded which). This chain connects TRBV9 to TRBJ2-5, with D unclear. Input material: blood, either unsorted or a sorted T cell fraction (not recorded which). CDR3 protein: CASSVGPPETQYF. CDR3 nucleotides: TGTGCCAGCAGCGTAGGCCCCCCCGAGACCCAGTACTTC.